The 31 T cell receptor beta chains below come from one sample, sequenced in a study of T cell responses to AZD1222 COVID-19 vaccine. TCRdb's table, derived via immunoSEQ multiplex PCR, lists solely in-frame clones and lacks some. This sample has about 37,000 clones; 75% to 90% occur once, and the top ten carry 6.8%. Material: peripheral blood, obtained on day 0 of AZD1222 vaccination. The receptors shown here come from an adult in good health.

J is TRBJ1-1 and V is TRBV6-1; D is ambiguous. The CDR3 contains 12 residues. Germline values: CDR1 MNHNS, CDR2 SASEGT. The V and J ends lost 0 bases and 10 bases respectively, with 9 bases between them. CDR3 sequence (DNA): TGTGCCAGCAGTGAAGCGGTAGGGAGAGCTTTCTTT. Translating it yields CASSEAVGRAFF.

The chain is built from TRBV3-1 (or the pseudogene TRBV3-2) and TRBJ1-1, with D perhaps matching TRBD1 (5 bases). CDR1 is LGHDT, CDR2 YNNKEL, per germline (reference sequence). The CDR3 length is 13 residues. The V gene lost 4 bases and the J gene lost 11 bases, with 17 bases spanning the gap. The CDR3 sequence: CASSPARGVGAFF. The CDR3 bases are TGTGCCAGCAGCCCCGCGCGGGGCGTAGGGGCTTTCTTT.

The rearrangement uses TRBV30 and TRBJ1-6; D unresolved. Germline V CDR1 and CDR2: GTSNPN, SVGIG (reference sequence). The CDR3 is 13 amino acids. V dropped 0 bases and J dropped 12 bases, with 12 bases sitting between them. This chain's CDR3 is CAWSVSRALPLHF. The DNA for the CDR3 is TGTGCCTGGAGTGTATCTCGGGCCCTACCCCTCCACTTT.

The V and J genes are TRBV11-2 and TRBJ1-2; perhaps TRBD1 as D (5 bases). V lost 4 bases and J lost 2, with 11 bases in between. The CDR3 is 14 residues long. Germline V gene lookup returns CDR1 SGHAT and CDR2 FQNNGV. The CDR3 DNA follows: TGTGCCAGCAGCTCCGCCCGGACAAACTATGGCTACACCTTC. Its protein product is CASSSARTNYGYTF.

This clone appeared a few times. V is TRBV4-2 and J is TRBJ2-3; 13 bases line up with TRBD2. The V gene's germline CDR1 is LGHNA and CDR2 YNFKEQ. The CDR3 loop spans 17 amino acids. V lost 0 bases to trimming and J lost 4 bases; unmatched junction nucleotides: 4. Written as DNA, the CDR3 is TGTGCCAGCAGCCAAGATCCCACTAGCGGGAGGGCAGATACGCAGTATTTT. This encodes CASSQDPTSGRADTQYF.

This clone was picked up one time. The chain recombines TRBV6-1 with TRBJ1-2, with D tentatively TRBD1 (5 bases). Trimming removed 2 bases at V and 2 bases at J, with 12 bases between. The CDR3 spans 15 residues. Per the germline V gene, CDR1 is MNHNS and CDR2 is SASEGT. Written as DNA, the CDR3 is TGTGCCAGCAGTGAACTCGGGGGAAGAAACTATGGCTACACCTTC. This sequence encodes CASSELGGRNYGYTF.

In this sample, this clone turned up once. J is TRBJ2-2 and V is TRBV11-2, with D unresolved. V gave up 0 bases and J gave up 2 bases, with 1 base separating them. CDR1 and CDR2 (germline): SGHAT, FQNNGV. The CDR3 is 13 amino acids. The CDR3 DNA is TGTGCCAGCAGCTTAGAAAACACCGGGGAGCTGTTTTTT. This codes for CASSLENTGELFF.

The gene calls are TRBV30 and TRBJ1-2, with TRBD1 matching 8 bases. The CDR3 extends over 12 amino acids. Trimming removed 5 bases from V and 3 bases from J; junction bases left unmatched: 2. The germline CDR1 and CDR2 sequences are GTSNPN and SVGIG (reference sequence). The DNA for the CDR3 is TGTGCCTGGGACAGGGGCGACTATGGCTACACCTTC. Translation: CAWDRGDYGYTF. Full variable domain (outside the CDR3, taken from reference TRBV30 and TRBJ1-2): SQTIHQWPATLVQPVGSPLSLECTVEGTSNPNLYWYRQAAGRGLQLLFYSVGIGQISSEVPQNLSASRPQDRQFILSSKKLLLSDSGFYLCAWDRGDYGYTFGSGTRLTVV.

This chain joins TRBV4-2 and TRBJ1-6, with 7 bases fitting TRBD1. Trimming took 3 bases from V and 7 from J; bases not matched to a gene: 15. This CDR3 has 18 amino acids. The V gene's germline CDR1 is LGHNA and CDR2 YNFKEQ. CDR3 sequence reads: CASSQDGTASRGNSPLHF. The CDR3, as DNA: TGTGCCAGCAGCCAGGATGGGACAGCGTCTCGGGGGAATTCACCCCTCCACTTT.

On this clone: This same CDR3 is encoded by further DNA sequences in the sample. The chain employs TRBV19 and TRBJ1-5; tentatively, D is TRBD1 (5 bases). CDR3 length: 16 residues. V dropped 5 bases and J dropped 0 bases, with 14 bases sitting between them. CDR1 and CDR2 from the germline V gene are LNHDA and SQIVND (reference sequence). The CDR3 nucleotides read TGTGCCAGTAGTCTGCGACAGACTTATAGCAATCAGCCCCAGCATTTT. Translation: CASSLRQTYSNQPQHF.

The chain links TRBV6-6 to TRBJ1-2; 9 nucleotides align to TRBD1. This CDR3 region has 14 residues. The germline V gene has CDR1 MNHNY and CDR2 SVGAGI (reference sequence). J was trimmed by 6 bases and V by 6 bases; bases with no gene match: 8. Here the CDR3 reads CASSRAWTGDGYTF. The CDR3 DNA follows: TGTGCCAGCAGCCGCGCTTGGACAGGGGATGGCTACACCTTC.

The chain employs TRBV30 and TRBJ2-6; possibly TRBD1 for D (5 bases). V gave up 1 base and J gave up 0 bases, with 13 bases separating them. Per the germline V gene, CDR1 is GTSNPN and CDR2 is SVGIG (reference sequence). The CDR3 extends over 17 amino acids. This CDR3 is CAWSGGAFGSGANVLTF. The CDR3 DNA sequence: TGTGCCTGGAGTGGTGGGGCCTTCGGCTCTGGGGCCAACGTCCTGACTTTC.

This chain joins TRBV12-3 or TRBV12-4 and TRBJ2-5; D could derive from TRBD1 or TRBD2 (5 bases each). The V end lost 5 bases, the J end lost 5 bases, and 12 bases lay between the germline ends. There are 13 residues in the CDR3. This chain's CDR3 is CASSRGVRETQYF. CDR3 DNA: TGTGCCAGCAGTCGAGGGGTTCGTGAGACCCAGTACTTC.

The V gene is TRBV29-1, the J gene TRBJ2-3; D remains unclear. CDR1 and CDR2 from the germline V gene are SQVTM and ANQGSEA. This CDR3 region has 13 residues. V was trimmed by 6 bases and J by 0 bases, leaving 10 bases between them. CDR3 nucleotides: TGCAGCGTGTTCAAGAGCAGCACAGATACGCAGTATTTT. Its protein is CSVFKSSTDTQYF.

Only one count was recorded for this clone. The chain joins TRBV24-1 to TRBJ2-2, with 15 bases aligning to TRBD2. The CDR3 contains 19 residues. Germline V CDR1 and CDR2: KGHDR, SFDVKD. Trimming removed 5 bases from V and 0 bases from J; junction bases left unmatched: 6. CDR3 region: CATSGPGLAGGSNTGELFF. Here the CDR3 DNA reads TGTGCCACCAGTGGCCCCGGACTAGCGGGGGGGTCGAACACCGGGGAGCTGTTTTTT.

The gene calls are TRBV6-5 and TRBJ1-1; unclear D gene. Trimming cost V 0 bases and J 1 base, with 6 bases left between them. This CDR3 is built from 14 residues. Germline V CDR1 and CDR2: MNHEY, SVGAGI. The CDR3 loop reads CASSYSLRNTEAFF. The CDR3 nucleotides are TGTGCCAGCAGTTACTCTCTCAGGAACACTGAAGCTTTCTTT.

This clone was counted a single time. V gene TRBV3-1 (or the pseudogene TRBV3-2) combines with J gene TRBJ1-3; TRBD1 is a possible D gene (5 bases). CDR1 is LGHDT and CDR2 is YNNKEL in the germline V gene (reference sequence). The V gene lost 3 bases and the J gene lost 2 bases, with 8 bases spanning the gap. The CDR3 consists of 14 residues. The CDR3 nucleotides are TGTGCCAGCAGCCAGGGGGGTACTGGAAACACCATATATTTT. Amino acids: CASSQGGTGNTIYF.

The genes are TRBV6-4 and TRBJ2-2, with D unclear. V lost 3 bases and J lost 5, with 10 bases in between. There are 14 residues in the CDR3. Germline-derived CDR1 and CDR2 are MRHNA and SNTAGT. The CDR3 here is CASSERVETGELFF. CDR3 coding DNA: TGTGCCAGCAGTGAAAGGGTGGAGACCGGGGAGCTGTTTTTT.

The chain recombines TRBV4-1 with TRBJ2-7; 8 bases match TRBD2. The germline gives CDR1 MGHRA, CDR2 YSYEKL. V shed 4 bases, J shed 9 bases, and the junction held 14 bases outside the gene matches. This CDR3 is 15 amino acids long. The CDR3 bases are TGCGCCAGCAGCCTGTCAGCGGGGGCCGTGGGGGTGCAGTACTTC. This translates into CASSLSAGAVGVQYF.

The chain employs TRBV9 and TRBJ2-1, with unresolved D. V was pared by 4 bases and J by 0 bases, with 11 bases between. CDR1 and CDR2 (germline): SGDLS, YYNGEE. The CDR3 has 15 amino acids. The CDR3 protein is CASSRRDSSYNEQFF. CDR3 DNA: TGTGCCAGCAGCCGTCGAGATAGCTCCTACAATGAGCAGTTCTTC. Combining the CDR3 with reference TRBV9 and TRBJ2-1 gives the whole variable domain DSGVTQTPKHLITATGQRVTLRCSPRSGDLSVYWYQQSLDQGLQFLIQYYNGEERAKGNILERFSAQQFPDLHSELNLSSLELGDSALYFCASSRRDSSYNEQFFGPGTRLTVL.

This clone was observed a handful of times. The chain uses TRBV11-3 and TRBJ2-5, with TRBD1 as a possible D gene (6 bases). The CDR3 extends over 14 amino acids. Per germline, CDR1 SGHNT and CDR2 YENEEA. Trimming shortened V by 1 base and J by 5 bases, and 11 bases separated the two germline ends. CDR3 protein: CASSLVRGRETQYF. The CDR3 DNA sequence: TGTGCCAGCAGCTTAGTCAGGGGCCGGGAGACCCAGTACTTC. Full variable domain (outside the CDR3, taken from reference TRBV11-3 and TRBJ2-5): EAGVVQSPRYKIIEKKQPVAFWCNPISGHNTLYWYLQNLGQGPELLIRYENEEAVDDSQLPKDRFSAERLKGVDSTLKIQPAELGDSAVYLCASSLVRGRETQYFGPGTRLLVL.

The chain carries TRBV3-1 (or the pseudogene TRBV3-2) and TRBJ2-5, with 10 bases fitting TRBD2. The CDR3 consists of 17 residues. V lost 4 bases and J lost 0; bases outside the gene matches: 8. Germline lookup yields CDR1 LGHDT and CDR2 YNNKEL (reference sequence). CDR3: CASSLWLAGVDQETQYF. CDR3 DNA: TGTGCCAGCAGCCTATGGCTAGCGGGGGTCGACCAAGAGACCCAGTACTTC.

The rearrangement uses TRBV5-4 and TRBJ2-3, with D uncertain. The V end lost 0 bases, the J end lost 4 bases, and 3 bases lay between the germline ends. This CDR3 has 12 residues. CDR1 SGHNT and CDR2 YYREEE come from the germline V gene (reference sequence). The CDR3 loop reads CASSLDPDTQYF. The CDR3 nucleotides are TGTGCCAGCAGCTTGGACCCAGATACGCAGTATTTT.

The chain carries TRBV7-3 and TRBJ2-1; TRBD1 matches 7 bases. The trim removed 3 bases at V and 6 bases at J, leaving 2 bases unmatched. Germline-derived CDR1 and CDR2 are SGHTA and FQGTGA. This CDR3 has 13 residues. CDR3: CASSFRQGNEQFF. Here the CDR3 DNA reads TGTGCCAGCAGCTTCAGACAGGGCAATGAGCAGTTCTTC.

The chain carries TRBV3-1 (or the pseudogene TRBV3-2) and TRBJ1-1, with a weak D call TRBD1 (5 bases). Between the trimmed V and J ends, which lost 3 bases and 12 bases, there was a span of 8 bases. CDR1 and CDR2 (germline): LGHDT, YNNKEL (reference sequence). CDR3 size: 10 residues. The CDR3 bases are TGTGCCAGCAGCCAGGGGGAAACTTTCTTT. Protein sequence: CASSQGETFF.

This clone was recorded once. V is TRBV27 and J is TRBJ1-6; 9 nucleotides match TRBD1. V was clipped by 5 bases and J by 10 bases; unmatched bases: 9. The CDR3 has 15 residues. In germline, CDR1 is MNHEY, CDR2 SMNVEV (reference sequence). The CDR3, as DNA: TGTGCCAGCAGTCCGATTCGGACAGGGGTGTCACCCCTCCACTTT. It codes for CASSPIRTGVSPLHF.

The chain links TRBV28 to TRBJ1-1; TRBD1 might be the D (5 bases). The CDR3 is made up of 15 amino acids. V lost 2 bases and J lost 4, with 14 bases in between. CDR1 MDHEN and CDR2 SYDVKM come from the germline V gene. Here the CDR3 reads CASSLATRGSTEAFF. The CDR3 DNA is TGTGCCAGCAGTTTAGCCACACGGGGGAGCACTGAAGCTTTCTTT. The full variable domain, completed using reference TRBV28 and TRBJ1-1, is DVKVTQSSRYLVKRTGEKVFLECVQDMDHENMFWYRQDPGLGLRLIYFSYDVKMKEKGDIPEGYSVSREKKERFSLILESASTNQTSMYLCASSLATRGSTEAFFGQGTRLTVV.

The chain links TRBV12-3 or TRBV12-4 to TRBJ1-2; 8 bases line up with TRBD1. The CDR3 sequence is 13 residues long. V shed 6 bases and J 5 bases; nucleotides not matched to a gene: 5. CDR3 amino acids: CASSQGATYGYTF. The CDR3 nucleotides read TGTGCCAGCAGCCAGGGGGCAACATATGGCTACACCTTC.

The chain combines TRBV7-9 with TRBJ2-7; 9 bases agree with TRBD1. After removal of 4 bases from V and 4 bases from J, the junction contained 8 bases not matched to a gene. Germline CDR1 is SEHNR and CDR2 is FQNEAQ (reference sequence). This CDR3 has 15 residues. The CDR3: CASSSGDRVGYEQYF. The CDR3 region has the DNA TGTGCCAGCAGCTCAGGGGACAGGGTAGGTTACGAGCAGTACTTC.

The rearrangement links TRBV11-2 to TRBJ2-1; no reliable D call. Trimming cost V 1 base and J 7 bases, with 14 bases left between them. Germline loops: CDR1 SGHAT, CDR2 FQNNGV. There are 15 residues in the CDR3. The CDR3 nucleotides read TGTGCCAGCAGCTTAGGACCCGGTGGGAATAATGAGCAGTTCTTC. It encodes CASSLGPGGNNEQFF.

This clone was picked up one time. V is TRBV19 and J is TRBJ2-6, with no clear D. The CDR3 extends over 15 amino acids. Germline V lookup: CDR1 LNHDA, CDR2 SQIVND (reference sequence). V lost 5 bases and J lost 0, with 8 bases in between. The CDR3 DNA reads TGTGCCAGTAGTCCCAGATTCTCTGGGGCCAACGTCCTGACTTTC. Its protein product is CASSPRFSGANVLTF.